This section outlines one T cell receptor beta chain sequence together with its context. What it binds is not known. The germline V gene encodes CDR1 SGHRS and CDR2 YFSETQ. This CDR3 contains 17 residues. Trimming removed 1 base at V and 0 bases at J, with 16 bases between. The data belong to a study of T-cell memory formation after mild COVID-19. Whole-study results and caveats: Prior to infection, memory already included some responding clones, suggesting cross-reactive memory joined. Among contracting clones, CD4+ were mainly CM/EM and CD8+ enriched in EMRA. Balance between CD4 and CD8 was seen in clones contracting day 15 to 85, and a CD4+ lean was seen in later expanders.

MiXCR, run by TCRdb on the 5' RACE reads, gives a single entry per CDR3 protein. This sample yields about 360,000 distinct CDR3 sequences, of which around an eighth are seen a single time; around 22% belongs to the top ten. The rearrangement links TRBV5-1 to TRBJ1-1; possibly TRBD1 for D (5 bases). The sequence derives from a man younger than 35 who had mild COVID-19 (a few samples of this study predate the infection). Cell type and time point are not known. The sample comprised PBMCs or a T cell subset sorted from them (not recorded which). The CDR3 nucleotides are TGCGCCAGCAGCTTGCCTGGGACCGCTGGCATGAACACTGAAGCTTTCTTT. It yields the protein CASSLPGTAGMNTEAFF.